This T cell receptor (beta chain) is from a study of OX40 agonist ivuxolimab in advanced cancers. Study-level information: Ivuxolimab, which patients received intravenously every 2 weeks, was dosed at 0.01 to 10 mg/kg. Study-level results: The study found that CD8+ T cells averaged more expanded clones than CD4+. Both blood CD4+ and CD8+ T cells showed clonal growth by week 6 at 0.1 to 3.0 mg/kg.

CDR1 SGHDT and CDR2 YYEEEE come from the germline V gene. This CDR3 contains 14 residues. Trimming at V came to 4 bases and at J to 5 bases, leaving 2 bases not matched to a gene. TCRdb keeps only in-frame clones here, not all; method: immunoSEQ multiplex PCR. The sample has tens of thousands of clones; about 86% are singletons. Systemic immunosuppression or a history of autoimmune disease excluded patients. Concerning this clone itself: What it recognizes is unknown.

The chain joins TRBV5-6 to TRBJ2-3; 12 nucleotides align to TRBD2. This specimen was CD4+ or CD8+ T cells sorted from blood, taken in a trial of the OX40 agonist ivuxolimab. This TCR came from an adult with an advanced solid tumor such as melanoma, head and neck, liver or kidney cancer. CDR3 DNA: TGTGCCAGCAGCATGGGACTAGCGGGAGATACGCAGTATTTT. This translates into CASSMGLAGDTQYF. Supplemented by reference TRBV5-6 and TRBJ2-3, the full variable domain reads DAGVTQSPTHLIKTRGQQVTLRCSPKSGHDTVSWYQQALGQGPQFIFQYYEEEERQRGNFPDRFSGHQFPNYSSELNVNALLLGDSALYLCASSMGLAGDTQYFGPGTRLTVL.